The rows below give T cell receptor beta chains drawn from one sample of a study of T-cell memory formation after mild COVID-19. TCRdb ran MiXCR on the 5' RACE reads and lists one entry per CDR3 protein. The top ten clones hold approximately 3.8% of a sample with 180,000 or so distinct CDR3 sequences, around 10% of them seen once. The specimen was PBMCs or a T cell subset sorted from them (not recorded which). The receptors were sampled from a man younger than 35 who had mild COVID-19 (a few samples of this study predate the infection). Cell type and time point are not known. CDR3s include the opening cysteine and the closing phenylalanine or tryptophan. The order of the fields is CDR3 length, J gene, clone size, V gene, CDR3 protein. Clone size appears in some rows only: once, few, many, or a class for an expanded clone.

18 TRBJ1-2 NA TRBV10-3 CAAPGWGGRSLSNYGYTF
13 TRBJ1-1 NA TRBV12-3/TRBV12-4 CASGSSVATEAFF
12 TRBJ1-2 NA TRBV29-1 CSVSRGGNGYTF
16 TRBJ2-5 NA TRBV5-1 CASSRYELAGVETQYF
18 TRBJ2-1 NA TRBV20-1 CSARGVGTSGGTYNEQFF
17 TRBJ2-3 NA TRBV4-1 CASSPLVTGSSTDTQYF
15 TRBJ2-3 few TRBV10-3 CAISFDRGEGDTQYF
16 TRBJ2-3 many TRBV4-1 CASSQETNPSTDTQYF
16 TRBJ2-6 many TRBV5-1 CASSLVGSSGANVLTF
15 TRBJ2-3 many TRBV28 CASSLRTGFTDTQYF
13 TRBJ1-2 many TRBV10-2 CASSTGDPYGYTF
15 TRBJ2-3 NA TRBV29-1 CSVVKQILFTDTQYF
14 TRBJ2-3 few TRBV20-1 CSARVDGGADTQYF
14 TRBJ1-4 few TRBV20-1 CSAKVVPASEKLFF
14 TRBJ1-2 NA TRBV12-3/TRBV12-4 CASSSNRDPYGYTF
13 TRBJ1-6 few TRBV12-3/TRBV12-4 CASSRQYNSPLHF
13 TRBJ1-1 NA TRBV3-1 CASSLGSNTEAFF
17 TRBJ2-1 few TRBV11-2 CASSPAASLDSYNEHFF
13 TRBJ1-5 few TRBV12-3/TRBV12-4 CASSLNSGEPQHF
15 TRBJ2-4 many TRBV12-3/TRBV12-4 CASSLEGFDKNIQYF
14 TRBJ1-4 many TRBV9 CASSKLTTNEKLFF